This T cell receptor (beta chain) emerged from a study of CD8+CD57+ T cells in acquired aplastic anemia. Looking at the study overall: Sorted CD4+ and CD8+ cell DNA averaged roughly 3.2 ug.

TCR beta VDJ combinations and CDR3 sequences were profiled from genomic DNA. Via MiXCR, TCRdb re-called the reads, giving one row per CDR3 protein. Among approximately 270,000 distinct CDR3 sequences listed, 56% were seen once. CDR1 is SNHLY and CDR2 is FYNNEI in the germline V gene. The CDR3 has 14 residues. Trimming cost V 5 bases and J 6 bases, with 17 bases left between them. Worth noting for this clonotype: A much more abundant neighbour one base away suggests this may be a read error. Without the conserved terminal phenylalanine or tryptophan, this CDR3 likely stems from a read error.

The TCR originated in a human donor with severe aplastic anemia or a healthy control (not recorded which). V gene TRBV2 combines with J gene TRBJ2-7; the D gene is possibly TRBD1 (6 bases). Sequencing used sorted CD4+, CD8+, or CD8+CD57+ T cells (not recorded which) from PBMCs. Here the CDR3 reads CASSLQTAQGEQYL. The CDR3 DNA is TGTGCCAGCAGTCTCCAAACAGCACAGGGCGAGCAGTACCTC.